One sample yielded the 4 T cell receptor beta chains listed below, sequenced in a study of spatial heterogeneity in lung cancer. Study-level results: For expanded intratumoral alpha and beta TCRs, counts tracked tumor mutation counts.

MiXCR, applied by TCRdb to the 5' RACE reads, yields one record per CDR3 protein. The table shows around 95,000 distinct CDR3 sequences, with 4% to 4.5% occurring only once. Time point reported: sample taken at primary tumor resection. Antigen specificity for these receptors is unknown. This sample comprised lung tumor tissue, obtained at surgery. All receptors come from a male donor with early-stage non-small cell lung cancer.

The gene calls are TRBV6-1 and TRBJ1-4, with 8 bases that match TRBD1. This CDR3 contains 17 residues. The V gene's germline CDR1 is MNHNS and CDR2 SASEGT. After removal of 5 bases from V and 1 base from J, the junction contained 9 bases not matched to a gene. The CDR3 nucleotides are TGTGCCAGCAGTAGGGCAGGGGGCGCGGGAACTAATGAAAAACTGTTTTTT. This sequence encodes CASSRAGGAGTNEKLFF.

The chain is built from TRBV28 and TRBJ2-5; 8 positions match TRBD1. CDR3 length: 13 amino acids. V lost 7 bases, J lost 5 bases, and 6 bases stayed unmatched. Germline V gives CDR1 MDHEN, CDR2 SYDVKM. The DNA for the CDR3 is TGTGCCAGCAACGGCAGGGGGCCTGAGACCCAGTACTTC. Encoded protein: CASNGRGPETQYF.

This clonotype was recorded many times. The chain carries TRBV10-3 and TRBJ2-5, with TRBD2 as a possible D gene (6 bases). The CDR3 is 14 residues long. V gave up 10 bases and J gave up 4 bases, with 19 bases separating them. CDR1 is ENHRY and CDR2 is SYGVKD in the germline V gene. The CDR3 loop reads CATNGGEVGETQYF. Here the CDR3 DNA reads TGTGCCACAAACGGCGGGGAGGTTGGAGAGACCCAGTACTTC.

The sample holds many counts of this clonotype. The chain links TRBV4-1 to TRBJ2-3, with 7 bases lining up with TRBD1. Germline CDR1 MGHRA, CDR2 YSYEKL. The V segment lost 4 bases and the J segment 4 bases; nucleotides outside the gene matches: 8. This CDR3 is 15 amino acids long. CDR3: CASSLTGVWADTQYF. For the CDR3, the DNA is TGCGCCAGCAGCCTCACAGGGGTTTGGGCAGATACGCAGTATTTT.